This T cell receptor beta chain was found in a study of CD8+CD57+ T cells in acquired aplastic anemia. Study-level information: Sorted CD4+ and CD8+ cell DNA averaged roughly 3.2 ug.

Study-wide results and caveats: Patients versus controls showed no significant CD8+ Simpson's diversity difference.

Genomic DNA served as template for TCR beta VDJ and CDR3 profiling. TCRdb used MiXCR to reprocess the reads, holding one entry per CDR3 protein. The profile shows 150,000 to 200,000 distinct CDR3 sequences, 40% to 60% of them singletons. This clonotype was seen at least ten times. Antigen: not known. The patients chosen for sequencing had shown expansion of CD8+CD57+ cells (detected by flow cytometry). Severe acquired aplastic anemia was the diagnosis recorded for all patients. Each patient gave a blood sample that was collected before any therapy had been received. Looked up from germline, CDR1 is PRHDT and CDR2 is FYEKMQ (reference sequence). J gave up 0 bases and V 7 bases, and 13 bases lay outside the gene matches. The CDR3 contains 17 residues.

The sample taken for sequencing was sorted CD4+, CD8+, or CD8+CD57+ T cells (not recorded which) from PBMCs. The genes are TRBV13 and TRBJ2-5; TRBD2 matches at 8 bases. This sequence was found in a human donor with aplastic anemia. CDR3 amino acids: CASTTALLAEDQETQYF. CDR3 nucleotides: TGTGCCAGCACCACAGCCCTACTAGCGGAAGACCAAGAGACCCAGTACTTC. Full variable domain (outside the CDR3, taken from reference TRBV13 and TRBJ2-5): AAGVIQSPRHLIKEKRETATLKCYPIPRHDTVYWYQQGPGQDPQFLISFYEKMQSDKGSIPDRFSAQQFSDYHSELNMSSLELGDSALYFCASTTALLAEDQETQYFGPGTRLLVL.